Included here is one T cell receptor (beta chain) sequence, with context. Its cognate antigen is unknown. The CDR3 runs to 16 residues. V shed 0 bases, J shed 7 bases, and the junction held 5 bases outside the gene matches. Germline V gives CDR1 SGHRS, CDR2 YFSETQ. This record belongs to a study of OX40 agonist ivuxolimab in advanced cancers. Repertoires were generated with immunoSEQ multiplex PCR, while TCRdb's copy carries only in-frame clones and drops some. The profile shows fewer than 30,000 clones, roughly 90% of them singletons. Findings of the study overall: Expanded clones tended on average to be more numerous among CD8+ T cells than CD4+.

The receptor's source is an adult with an advanced solid tumor such as melanoma, head and neck, liver or kidney cancer. This rearrangement joins TRBV5-1 to TRBJ1-6; 9 bases align to TRBD1. The specimen comprised CD4+ or CD8+ T cells sorted from blood, sampled in a trial of the OX40 agonist ivuxolimab. Here the CDR3 DNA reads TGCGCCAGCAGCTTGGGGGTAACAGGGGGCAATTCACCCCTCCACTTT. Translation: CASSLGVTGGNSPLHF.